This entry features one T cell receptor (beta chain) sequence. Random hexamers served to reverse transcribe about 0.5 to 1 ug RNA. MiXCR was run by TCRdb on the immunoSEQ multiplex PCR reads, yielding one entry per CDR3 protein. Seen here are some 200,000 distinct CDR3 sequences, more than 90% observed once, and the top ten hold 0.093%. This entry belongs to a study of CD8 T cells in Susac syndrome. V gave up 2 bases and J gave up 6 bases, with 14 bases separating them. Germline V lookup: CDR1 GTSNPN, CDR2 SVGIG (reference sequence). The CDR3 is 15 amino acids. The clonotype comes from a human donor with multiple sclerosis. The sample taken for sequencing was CD4+ T cells from PBMCs. The genes are TRBV30 and TRBJ1-6, with D perhaps matching TRBD1 (6 bases). In DNA, the CDR3 is TGTGCCTGGAGTCTTCCGGGACACTCTAATTCACCCCTCCACTTT. Protein product: CAWSLPGHSNSPLHF.